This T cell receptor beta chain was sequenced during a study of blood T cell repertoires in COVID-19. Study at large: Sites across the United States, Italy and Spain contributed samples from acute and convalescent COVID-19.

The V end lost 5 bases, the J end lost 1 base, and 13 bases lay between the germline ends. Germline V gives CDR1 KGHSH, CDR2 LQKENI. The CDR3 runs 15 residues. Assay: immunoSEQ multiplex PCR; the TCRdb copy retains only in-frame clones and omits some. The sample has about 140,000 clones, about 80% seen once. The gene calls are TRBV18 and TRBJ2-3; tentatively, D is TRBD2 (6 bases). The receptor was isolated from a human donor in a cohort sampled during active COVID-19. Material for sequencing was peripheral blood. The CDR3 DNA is TGTGCCAGCTCAGGCCAGCCGGGGGGCACAGATACGCAGTATTTT. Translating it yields CASSGQPGGTDTQYF. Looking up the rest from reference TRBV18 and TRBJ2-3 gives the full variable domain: NAGVMQNPRHLVRRRGQEARLRCSPMKGHSHVYWYRQLPEEGLKFMVYLQKENIIDESGMPKERFSAEFPKEGPSILRIQQVVRGDSAAYFCASSGQPGGTDTQYFGPGTRLTVL.